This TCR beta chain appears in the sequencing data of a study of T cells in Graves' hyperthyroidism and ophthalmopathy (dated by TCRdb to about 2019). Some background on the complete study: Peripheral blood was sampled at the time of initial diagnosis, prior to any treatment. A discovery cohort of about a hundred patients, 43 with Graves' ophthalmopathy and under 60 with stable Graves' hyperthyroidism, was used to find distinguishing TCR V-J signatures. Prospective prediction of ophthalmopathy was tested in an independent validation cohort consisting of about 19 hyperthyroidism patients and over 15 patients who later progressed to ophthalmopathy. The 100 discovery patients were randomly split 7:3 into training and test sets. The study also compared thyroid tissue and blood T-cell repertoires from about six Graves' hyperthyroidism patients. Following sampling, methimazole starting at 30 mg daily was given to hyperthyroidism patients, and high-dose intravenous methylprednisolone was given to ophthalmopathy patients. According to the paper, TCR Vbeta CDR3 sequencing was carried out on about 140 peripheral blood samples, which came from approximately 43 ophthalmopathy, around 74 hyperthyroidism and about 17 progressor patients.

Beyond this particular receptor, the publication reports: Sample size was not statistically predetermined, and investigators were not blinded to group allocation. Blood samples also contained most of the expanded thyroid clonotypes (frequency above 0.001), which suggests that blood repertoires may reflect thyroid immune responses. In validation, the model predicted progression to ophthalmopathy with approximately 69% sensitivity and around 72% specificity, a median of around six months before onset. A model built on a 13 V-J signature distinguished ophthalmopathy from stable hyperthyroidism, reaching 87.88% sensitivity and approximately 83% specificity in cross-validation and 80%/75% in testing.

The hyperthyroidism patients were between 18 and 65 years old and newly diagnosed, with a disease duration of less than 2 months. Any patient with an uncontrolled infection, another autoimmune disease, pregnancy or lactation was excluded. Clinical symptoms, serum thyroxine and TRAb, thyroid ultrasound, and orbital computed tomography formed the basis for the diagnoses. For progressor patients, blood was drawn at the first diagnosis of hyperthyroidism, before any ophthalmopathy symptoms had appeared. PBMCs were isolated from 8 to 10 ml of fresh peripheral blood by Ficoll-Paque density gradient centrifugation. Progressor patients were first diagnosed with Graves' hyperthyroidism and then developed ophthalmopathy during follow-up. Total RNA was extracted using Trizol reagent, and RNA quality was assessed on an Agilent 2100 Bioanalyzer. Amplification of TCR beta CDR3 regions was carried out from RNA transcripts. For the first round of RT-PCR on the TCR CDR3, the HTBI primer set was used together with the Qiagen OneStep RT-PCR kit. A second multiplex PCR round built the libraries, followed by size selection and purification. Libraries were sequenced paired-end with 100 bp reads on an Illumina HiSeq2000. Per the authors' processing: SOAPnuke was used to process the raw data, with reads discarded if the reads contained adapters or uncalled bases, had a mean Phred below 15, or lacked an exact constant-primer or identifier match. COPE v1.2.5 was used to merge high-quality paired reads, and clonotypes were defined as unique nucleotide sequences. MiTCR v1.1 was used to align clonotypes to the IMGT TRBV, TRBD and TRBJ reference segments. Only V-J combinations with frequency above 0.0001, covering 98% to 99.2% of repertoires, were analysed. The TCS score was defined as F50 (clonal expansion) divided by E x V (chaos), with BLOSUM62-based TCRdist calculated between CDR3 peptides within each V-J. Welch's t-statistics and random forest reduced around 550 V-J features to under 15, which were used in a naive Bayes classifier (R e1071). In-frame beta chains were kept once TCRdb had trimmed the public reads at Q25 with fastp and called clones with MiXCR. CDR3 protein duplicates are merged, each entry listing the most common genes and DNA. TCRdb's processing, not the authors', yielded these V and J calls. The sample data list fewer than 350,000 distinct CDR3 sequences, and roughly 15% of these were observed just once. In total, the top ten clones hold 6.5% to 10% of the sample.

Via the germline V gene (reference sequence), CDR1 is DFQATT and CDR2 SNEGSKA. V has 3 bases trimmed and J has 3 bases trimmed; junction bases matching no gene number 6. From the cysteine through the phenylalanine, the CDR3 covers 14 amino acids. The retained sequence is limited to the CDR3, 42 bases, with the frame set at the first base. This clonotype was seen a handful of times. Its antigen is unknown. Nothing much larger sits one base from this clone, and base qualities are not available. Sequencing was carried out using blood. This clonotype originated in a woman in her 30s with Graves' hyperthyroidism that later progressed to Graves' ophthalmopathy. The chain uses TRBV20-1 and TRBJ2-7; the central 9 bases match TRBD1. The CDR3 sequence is CSARGQGCGYEQYF. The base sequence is TGCAGTGCTAGGGGACAGGGATGTGGCTACGAGCAGTACTTC.